This TCR beta chain was found in a study of regulatory T cells in long-lasting Graves disease. Indicated time point: newly diagnosed GD, antithyroid drugs for less than 3 months. RNA from PBMCs was the source of the TCR library. Both iRepertoire HTBI primers and Arm-PCR of CDR3 regions were used to build the TCR beta libraries. Using its own MiXCR run on the multiplex PCR reads, TCRdb lists one record per CDR3 protein. Among around 400,000 distinct CDR3 sequences, approximately 12% were seen once, and the ten largest hold approximately 17%. V was clipped by 3 bases and J by 0 bases, with 9 bases between them. The CDR3 runs 14 residues. Per the germline V gene, CDR1 is DFQATT and CDR2 is SNEGSKA (reference sequence). Another study also made use of these data, one on T cells in Graves' hyperthyroidism and ophthalmopathy.

Sequenced material: peripheral blood mononuclear cells (PBMCs), taken at new diagnosis, from a patient treated with antithyroid drugs. The chain is built from TRBV20-1 and TRBJ1-3; D may be TRBD1 (5 bases). The source of this sequence is a young woman with Graves disease. CDR3 DNA: TGCAGTGCTAGGGGGACCTTCTCTGGAAACACCATATATTTT. It encodes CSARGTFSGNTIYF.